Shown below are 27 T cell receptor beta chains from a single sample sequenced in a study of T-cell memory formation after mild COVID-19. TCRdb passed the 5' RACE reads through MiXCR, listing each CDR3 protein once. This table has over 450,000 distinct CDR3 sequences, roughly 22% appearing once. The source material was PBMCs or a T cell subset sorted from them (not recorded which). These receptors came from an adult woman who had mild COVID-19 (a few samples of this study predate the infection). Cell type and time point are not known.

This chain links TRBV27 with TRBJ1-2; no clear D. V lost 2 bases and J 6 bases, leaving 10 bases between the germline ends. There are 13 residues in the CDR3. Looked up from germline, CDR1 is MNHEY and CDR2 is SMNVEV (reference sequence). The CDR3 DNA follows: TGTGCCAGCAGTTTAAAGGGAATGAATGGCTACACCTTC. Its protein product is CASSLKGMNGYTF.

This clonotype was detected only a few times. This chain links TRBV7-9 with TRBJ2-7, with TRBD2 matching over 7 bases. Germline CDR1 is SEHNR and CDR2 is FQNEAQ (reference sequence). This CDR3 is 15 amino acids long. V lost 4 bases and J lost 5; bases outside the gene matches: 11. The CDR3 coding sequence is TGTGCCAGCAGCTCCCGACTAGCACGGGTCAACGAGCAGTACTTC. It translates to CASSSRLARVNEQYF.

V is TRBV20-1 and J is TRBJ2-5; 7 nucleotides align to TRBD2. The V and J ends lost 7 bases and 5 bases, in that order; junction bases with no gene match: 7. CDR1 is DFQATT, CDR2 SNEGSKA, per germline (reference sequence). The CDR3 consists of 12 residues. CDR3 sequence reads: CSVQRGLETQYF. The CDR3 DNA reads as TGCAGTGTCCAGCGGGGTTTGGAGACCCAGTACTTC.

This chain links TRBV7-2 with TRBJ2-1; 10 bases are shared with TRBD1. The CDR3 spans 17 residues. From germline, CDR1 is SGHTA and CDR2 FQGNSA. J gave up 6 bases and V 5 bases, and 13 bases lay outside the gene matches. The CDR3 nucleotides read TGTGCCAGCAGCCTGGACCATACCGGGACAGGGGCCAATGAGCAGTTCTTC. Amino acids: CASSLDHTGTGANEQFF.

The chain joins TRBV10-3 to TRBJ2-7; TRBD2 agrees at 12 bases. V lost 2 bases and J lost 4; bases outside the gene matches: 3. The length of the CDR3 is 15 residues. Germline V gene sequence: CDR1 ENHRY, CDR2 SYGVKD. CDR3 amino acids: CAISERLAGVYEQYF. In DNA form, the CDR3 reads TGTGCCATCAGTGAGAGACTAGCGGGAGTGTACGAGCAGTACTTC.

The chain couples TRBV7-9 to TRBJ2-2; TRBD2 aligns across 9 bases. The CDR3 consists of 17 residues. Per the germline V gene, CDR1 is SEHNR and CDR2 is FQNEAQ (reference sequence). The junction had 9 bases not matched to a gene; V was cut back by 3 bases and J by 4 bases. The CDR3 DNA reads TGTGCCAGCAGCTTGATAGTAGCGGGGGCAATCACCGGGGAGCTGTTTTTT. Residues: CASSLIVAGAITGELFF.

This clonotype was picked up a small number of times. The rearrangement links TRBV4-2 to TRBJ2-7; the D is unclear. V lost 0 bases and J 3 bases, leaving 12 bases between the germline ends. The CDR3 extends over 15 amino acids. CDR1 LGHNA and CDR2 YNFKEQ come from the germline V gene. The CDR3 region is CASSQEAGPHYEQYF. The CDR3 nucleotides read TGTGCCAGCAGCCAAGAGGCTGGACCCCACTACGAGCAGTACTTC.

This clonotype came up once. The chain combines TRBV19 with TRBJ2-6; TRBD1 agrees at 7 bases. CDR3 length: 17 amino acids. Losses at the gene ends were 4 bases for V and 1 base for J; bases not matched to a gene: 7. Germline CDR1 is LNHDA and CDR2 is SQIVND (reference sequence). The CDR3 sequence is CASSTGQRLSGANVLTF. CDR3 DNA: TGTGCCAGTAGTACGGGACAGCGACTTTCTGGGGCCAACGTCCTGACTTTC. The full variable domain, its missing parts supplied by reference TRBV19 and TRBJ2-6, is DGGITQSPKYLFRKEGQNVTLSCEQNLNHDAMYWYRQDPGQGLRLIYYSQIVNDFQKGDIAEGYSVSREKKESFPLTVTSAQKNPTAFYLCASSTGQRLSGANVLTFGAGSRLTVL.

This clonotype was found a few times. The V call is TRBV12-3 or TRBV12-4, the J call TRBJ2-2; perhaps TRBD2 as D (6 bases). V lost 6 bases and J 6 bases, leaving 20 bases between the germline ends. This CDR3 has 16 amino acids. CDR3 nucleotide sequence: TGTGCCAGCAGACCTCCTAGGGGACTCTCGGCCGGGGAGCTGTTTTTT. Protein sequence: CASRPPRGLSAGELFF.

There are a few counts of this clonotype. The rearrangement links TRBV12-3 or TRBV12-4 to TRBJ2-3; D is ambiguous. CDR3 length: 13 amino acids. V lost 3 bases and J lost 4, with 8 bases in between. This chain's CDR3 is CASSFEEPDTQYF. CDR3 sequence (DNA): TGTGCCAGCAGTTTCGAGGAACCAGATACGCAGTATTTT.

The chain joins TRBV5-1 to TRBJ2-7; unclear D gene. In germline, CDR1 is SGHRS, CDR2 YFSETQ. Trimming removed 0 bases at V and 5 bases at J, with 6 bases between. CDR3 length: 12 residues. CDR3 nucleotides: TGCGCCAGCAGCTTGGAGACAAACGAGCAGTACTTC. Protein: CASSLETNEQYF.

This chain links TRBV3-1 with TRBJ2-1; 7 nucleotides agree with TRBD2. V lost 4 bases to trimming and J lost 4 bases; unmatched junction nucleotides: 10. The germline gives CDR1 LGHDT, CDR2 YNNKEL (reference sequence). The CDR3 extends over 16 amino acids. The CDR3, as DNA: TGTGCCAGCAGCCGAAAGGGCGGGAGCGGGTACAATGAGCAGTTCTTC. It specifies CASSRKGGSGYNEQFF.

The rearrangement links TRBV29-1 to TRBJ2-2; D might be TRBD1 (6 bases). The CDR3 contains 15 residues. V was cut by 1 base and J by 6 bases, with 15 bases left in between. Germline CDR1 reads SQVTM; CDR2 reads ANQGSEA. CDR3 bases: TGCAGCGTTGAAGTCGGGGACACCTACTCCGGGGAGCTGTTTTTT. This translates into CSVEVGDTYSGELFF.

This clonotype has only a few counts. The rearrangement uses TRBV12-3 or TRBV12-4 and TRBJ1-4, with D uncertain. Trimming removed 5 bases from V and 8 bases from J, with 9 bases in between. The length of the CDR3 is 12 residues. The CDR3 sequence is CASSARSEKLFF. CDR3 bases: TGTGCCAGCAGTGCCCGCTCGGAAAAACTGTTTTTT.

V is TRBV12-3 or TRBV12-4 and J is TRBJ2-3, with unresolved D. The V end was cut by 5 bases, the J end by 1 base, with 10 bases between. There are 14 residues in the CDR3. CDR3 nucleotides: TGTGCCAGCAGTCCCCAGACTCGCACAGATACGCAGTATTTT. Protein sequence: CASSPQTRTDTQYF.

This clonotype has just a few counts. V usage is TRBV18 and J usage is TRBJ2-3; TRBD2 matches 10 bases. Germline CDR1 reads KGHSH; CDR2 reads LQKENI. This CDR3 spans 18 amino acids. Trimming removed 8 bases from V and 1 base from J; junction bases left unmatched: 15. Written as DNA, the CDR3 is TGTGCCAGCATTCAGGGGACTAGCGTCAAGTCGGGCACAGATACGCAGTATTTT. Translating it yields CASIQGTSVKSGTDTQYF.

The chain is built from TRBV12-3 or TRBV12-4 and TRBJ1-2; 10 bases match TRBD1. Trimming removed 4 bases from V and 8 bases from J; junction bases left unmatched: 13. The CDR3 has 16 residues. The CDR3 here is CASSSDRGRNIFGYTF. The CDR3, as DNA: TGTGCCAGCAGTTCCGACAGGGGGCGCAATATATTCGGCTACACCTTC.

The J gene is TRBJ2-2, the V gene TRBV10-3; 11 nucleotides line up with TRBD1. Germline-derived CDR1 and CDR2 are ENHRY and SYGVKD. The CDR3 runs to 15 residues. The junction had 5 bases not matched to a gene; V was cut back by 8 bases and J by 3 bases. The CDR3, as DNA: TGTGCCATCGCCGAGGGACAGGGGGACACCGGGGAGCTGTTTTTT. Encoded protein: CAIAEGQGDTGELFF.

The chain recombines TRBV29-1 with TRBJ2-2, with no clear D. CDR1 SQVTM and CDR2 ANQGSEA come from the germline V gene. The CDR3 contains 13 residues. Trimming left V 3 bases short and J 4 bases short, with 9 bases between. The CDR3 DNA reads TGCAGCGTTGACGGCCTAGGCACCGGGGAGCTGTTTTTT. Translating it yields CSVDGLGTGELFF.

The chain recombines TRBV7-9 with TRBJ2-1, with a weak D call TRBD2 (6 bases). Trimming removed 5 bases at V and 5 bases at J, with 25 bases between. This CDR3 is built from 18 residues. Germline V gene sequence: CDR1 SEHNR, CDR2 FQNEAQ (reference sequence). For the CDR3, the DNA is TGTGCCAGCAGCCCTAGCCCCACGTACGGGAGTACTGACAATGAGCAGTTCTTC. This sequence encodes CASSPSPTYGSTDNEQFF.

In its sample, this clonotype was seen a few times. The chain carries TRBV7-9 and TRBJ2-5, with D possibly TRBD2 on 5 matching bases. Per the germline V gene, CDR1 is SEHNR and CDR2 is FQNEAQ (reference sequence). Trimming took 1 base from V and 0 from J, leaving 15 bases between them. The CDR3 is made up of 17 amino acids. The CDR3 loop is CASSLGPGLWYQETQYF. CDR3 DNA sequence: TGTGCCAGCAGCTTAGGACCGGGGTTATGGTACCAAGAGACCCAGTACTTC.

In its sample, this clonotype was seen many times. The CDR3 nucleotides are TGTGCCAGCAGTACAGGGTCCGGGGAGCTGTTTTTT. It codes for CASSTGSGELFF. V and J are TRBV2 and TRBJ2-2; D may be TRBD1 (6 bases). The CDR3 contains 12 residues. V lost 5 bases and J 6 bases, leaving 7 bases between the germline ends. Germline CDR1 is SNHLY and CDR2 is FYNNEI.

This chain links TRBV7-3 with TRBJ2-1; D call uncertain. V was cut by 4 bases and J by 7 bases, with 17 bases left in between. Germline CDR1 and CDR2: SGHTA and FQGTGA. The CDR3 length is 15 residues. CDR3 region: CASSSMGNSVNEQFF. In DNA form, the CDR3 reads TGTGCCAGCAGCTCAATGGGGAATAGTGTTAATGAGCAGTTCTTC.

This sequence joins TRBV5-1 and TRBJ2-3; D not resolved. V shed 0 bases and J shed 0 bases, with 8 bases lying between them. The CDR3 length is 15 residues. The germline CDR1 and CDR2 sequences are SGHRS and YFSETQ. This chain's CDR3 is CASSLVPASTDTQYF. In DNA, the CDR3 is TGCGCCAGCAGCTTGGTGCCGGCTAGCACAGATACGCAGTATTTT.

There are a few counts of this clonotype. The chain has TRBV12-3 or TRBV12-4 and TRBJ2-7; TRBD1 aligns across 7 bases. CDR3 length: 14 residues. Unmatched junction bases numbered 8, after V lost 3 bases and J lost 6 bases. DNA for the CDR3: TGTGCCAGCAGTTTTGGCAGGGGGATGGGCGAGCAGTACTTC. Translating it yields CASSFGRGMGEQYF.

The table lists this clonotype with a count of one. The CDR3 reads CASSLLGTENSPLHF. CDR3 nucleotides: TGTGCCAGCAGTTTATTGGGGACAGAGAATTCACCCCTCCACTTT. V and J are TRBV12-3 or TRBV12-4 and TRBJ1-6; TRBD1 matches at 7 bases. This CDR3 has 15 amino acids. With 2 bases clipped from V and 7 bases from J, the junction kept 5 bases outside the gene matches.

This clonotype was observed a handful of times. CDR3 nucleotides: TGTGCCAGCAGCAAACCGTGGGGTAGCACGGATACGCAGTATTTT. Protein product: CASSKPWGSTDTQYF. The chain joins TRBV21-1 to TRBJ2-3. TRBV21-1 is an annotated pseudogene. The CDR3 consists of 15 residues.